Following are 20 T cell receptor beta chains from one sample sequenced in a study of T cells in Graves' hyperthyroidism and ophthalmopathy. Template material for amplifying TCR beta CDR3 regions consisted of RNA transcripts. Initially, a first-round RT-PCR of the TCR CDR3 employed the HTBI primer set. TCRdb re-called the multiplex PCR reads with MiXCR, one entry per CDR3 protein. The sample consists of 400,000 to 450,000 distinct CDR3 sequences, approximately 15% of them appearing once. Sequenced material: blood. The receptors come from a man aged 18 to 30 with Graves' ophthalmopathy.

This clonotype has ten or more counts. This sequence joins TRBV29-1 and TRBJ2-5; TRBD2 might be the D (6 bases). V shed 7 bases and J shed 4 bases, with 16 bases lying between them. Germline CDR1 is SQVTM and CDR2 is ANQGSEA. The CDR3 consists of 13 residues. CDR3: CSASPGGRETQYF. The CDR3 region has the DNA TGCAGCGCCTCTCCTGGAGGGAGAGAGACCCAGTACTTC.

The J gene is TRBJ1-2, the V gene TRBV5-1; 9 nucleotides align to TRBD1. Trimming cost V 3 bases and J 3 bases; bases outside gene matches: 6. The CDR3 spans 15 residues. Germline V gene data show CDR1 as SGHRS and CDR2 as YFSETQ. This chain's CDR3 is CASSWDTGGYYGYTF. CDR3 bases: TGCGCCAGCAGCTGGGACACAGGGGGCTACTATGGCTACACCTTC.

This clonotype was recorded at least ten times. This chain joins TRBV19 and TRBJ2-7, with D hard to call. The V end lost 4 bases, the J end lost 1 base, and 11 bases lay between the germline ends. CDR1 is LNHDA, CDR2 SQIVND, per germline (reference sequence). This CDR3 has 14 amino acids. CDR3 residues: CASSNFVGSYEQYF. The CDR3 coding sequence is TGTGCCAGTAGTAACTTCGTGGGATCCTACGAGCAGTACTTC.

This clonotype has a count of ten or more. This chain joins TRBV6-2 or TRBV6-3 and TRBJ2-2; unclear D gene. This CDR3 is built from 13 residues. Looked up from germline, CDR1 is MNHEY and CDR2 is SVGEGT. V was clipped by 4 bases and J by 3 bases, with 6 bases between them. The CDR3 loop is CASSWLDTGELFF. DNA for the CDR3: TGTGCCAGCAGTTGGCTTGACACCGGGGAGCTGTTTTTT.

There are many counts of this clonotype. The CDR3 DNA sequence: TGTGCCAGCAGTTTGCGGTCCTATTACACTGAAGCTTTCTTT. It is translated as CASSLRSYYTEAFF. This sequence joins TRBV28 and TRBJ1-1, with D unresolved. The V end was cut by 3 bases, the J end by 3 bases, with 11 bases between. From germline, CDR1 is MDHEN and CDR2 SYDVKM. The CDR3 is 14 residues long. Filled out from reference TRBV28 and TRBJ1-1, the complete variable domain reads DVKVTQSSRYLVKRTGEKVFLECVQDMDHENMFWYRQDPGLGLRLIYFSYDVKMKEKGDIPEGYSVSREKKERFSLILESASTNQTSMYLCASSLRSYYTEAFFGQGTRLTVV.

This clonotype was recorded at least ten times. J is TRBJ2-1 and V is TRBV7-3; unclear D gene. Germline V CDR1 and CDR2: SGHTA, FQGTGA. The CDR3 consists of 13 residues. Trimming pared 6 bases from V and 5 bases from J, leaving 11 bases between. The DNA of the CDR3 is TGTGCCAGCAGTATGAGTGGTCACAATGAGCAGTTCTTC. Its protein is CASSMSGHNEQFF.

This clonotype has ten or more counts. The CDR3 region has the DNA TGTGCCAGCAGTCCTTTTCGGGGAGTCTCGGGCTACACCTTC. This gives the protein CASSPFRGVSGYTF. This rearrangement joins TRBV2 to TRBJ1-2; D remains ambiguous. The CDR3 spans 14 residues. Trimming took 5 bases from V and 8 from J, leaving 18 bases between them. The germline gives CDR1 SNHLY, CDR2 FYNNEI.

This rearrangement joins TRBV25-1 to TRBJ2-5; D might be TRBD2 (6 bases). This CDR3 has 15 amino acids. Germline V lookup: CDR1 MGHDK, CDR2 SYGVNS. V lost 3 bases to trimming and J lost 10 bases, with 21 bases between them. The CDR3 DNA sequence: TGTGCCAGCAGTGATGGGACTGATGCAGTTGGGAGCCAGTACTTC. Its protein is CASSDGTDAVGSQYF.

In its sample, this clonotype was seen many times. The chain has TRBV20-1 and TRBJ2-1; the D gene could be TRBD1 or TRBD2 (5 bases each). The CDR3 length is 14 residues. Germline assignment: CDR1 DFQATT and CDR2 SNEGSKA (reference sequence). The V gene lost 5 bases and the J gene lost 8 bases, with 19 bases spanning the gap. This CDR3 reads CSADPGAHRDEQFF. CDR3 nucleotide sequence: TGCAGTGCTGATCCCGGGGCGCACCGGGATGAGCAGTTCTTC.

This clonotype was picked up many times. The rearrangement links TRBV5-1 to TRBJ1-1; no reliable D call. The V end lost 8 bases, the J end lost 9 bases, and 20 bases lay between the germline ends. The CDR3 runs 13 residues. Germline V gives CDR1 SGHRS, CDR2 YFSETQ. Here the CDR3 DNA reads TGCGCCAGTAATACGGACGGAGGTTCCCAAGCTTTCTTT. Its protein product is CASNTDGGSQAFF.

At least ten counts were recorded for this clonotype. The chain joins TRBV27 to TRBJ2-5, with unresolved D. The V and J ends lost 0 bases and 5 bases respectively, with 16 bases between them. Germline CDR1 reads MNHEY; CDR2 reads SMNVEV (reference sequence). This CDR3 comprises 16 residues. CDR3 sequence (DNA): TGTGCCAGCAGTTTATCGTTCAGCTTCTTCGAGGAGACCCAGTACTTC. Amino acids: CASSLSFSFFEETQYF.

This clonotype has at least ten counts. Written as DNA, the CDR3 is TGCGCCAGCAGCCTACCTGGCGAGGCCTACGAGCAGTACTTC. The encoded protein is CASSLPGEAYEQYF. J is TRBJ2-7 and V is TRBV5-1, with unresolved D. CDR1 and CDR2 from the germline V gene are SGHRS and YFSETQ. The CDR3 runs to 14 residues. The V end was cut by 4 bases, the J end by 2 bases, with 13 bases between.

This clonotype has only a few counts. The V and J genes are TRBV13 and TRBJ2-2; D possibly corresponds to TRBD2 (5 bases). With 4 bases removed from V and 1 base from J, the gap between germline ends came to 10 bases. The CDR3 has 15 residues. Germline loops: CDR1 PRHDT, CDR2 FYEKMQ (reference sequence). The CDR3 DNA reads TGTGCCAGCAGCTCTAAGAGGGTGAACACCGGGGAGCTGTTTTTT. Its translation: CASSSKRVNTGELFF.

In its sample, this clonotype was seen many times. The rearrangement links TRBV14 to TRBJ2-5, with D uncertain. The CDR3 runs 12 residues. V was pared by 3 bases and J by 2 bases, with 4 bases between. CDR1 is SGHDN and CDR2 is FVKESK in the germline V gene. The CDR3 DNA reads as TGTGCCAGCAGCCAGCAACAAGAGACCCAGTACTTC. Protein sequence: CASSQQQETQYF.

The gene calls are TRBV19 and TRBJ2-2; tentatively, D is TRBD2 (5 bases). V lost 4 bases, J lost 6 bases, and 6 bases lay in between. The CDR3 has 12 residues. Germline V CDR1 and CDR2: LNHDA, SQIVND (reference sequence). CDR3: CASSTGSGELFF. DNA for the CDR3: TGTGCCAGTAGTACGGGGTCCGGGGAGCTGTTTTTT.

This clonotype was counted at least ten times. J is TRBJ2-1 and V is TRBV19, with 10 positions matching TRBD2. This CDR3 has 16 amino acids. The V gene end was trimmed by 6 bases and the J gene end by 6 bases; junction bases not matched to a gene: 11. CDR1 is LNHDA and CDR2 is SQIVND in the germline V gene (reference sequence). The CDR3 loop is CASSPPPLAGVNEQFF. CDR3 sequence (DNA): TGTGCCAGTAGCCCCCCGCCCCTAGCGGGAGTCAATGAGCAGTTCTTC.

This clonotype has a handful of counts. This chain uses TRBV6-1 with TRBJ2-1; 11 positions match TRBD2. Losses at the gene ends were 2 bases for V and 6 bases for J; bases not matched to a gene: 3. This CDR3 has 15 residues. CDR1 is MNHNS and CDR2 is SASEGT in the germline V gene. The CDR3 DNA follows: TGTGCCAGCAGTGAATTCCTAGCGGGGGGCAATGAGCAGTTCTTC. This sequence encodes CASSEFLAGGNEQFF.

Regarding this clonotype: Being one base from a much bigger clone, this may be a read error. The chain links TRBV12-3 or TRBV12-4 to TRBJ1-2; the match to TRBD1 covers 9 bases. The CDR3 length is 15 residues. The junction had 6 bases not matched to a gene; V was cut back by 5 bases and J by 2 bases. CDR3 sequence: CASSDLQGANYGYTF. The DNA for the CDR3 is TGTGCCAGCAGTGATCTACAGGGGGCGAACTATGGCTACACCTTC.

This clonotype was detected ten times or more. The chain links TRBV10-2 to TRBJ1-1, with D uncertain. V dropped 2 bases and J dropped 3 bases, with 10 bases sitting between them. Per germline, CDR1 WSHSY and CDR2 SAAADI. The CDR3 contains 14 residues. CDR3 DNA: TGCGCCAGCAGTGAGCCAGGCACTTACACTGAAGCTTTCTTT. This gives the protein CASSEPGTYTEAFF.

This clonotype has ten or more counts. The chain is built from TRBV30 and TRBJ1-6; the match to TRBD1 covers 9 bases. The CDR3 is 15 residues long. The germline CDR1 and CDR2 sequences are GTSNPN and SVGIG (reference sequence). J lost 10 bases, V lost 3 bases, and 10 bases had no gene match. The CDR3 loop is CAWRSRDRVWSPLHF. The DNA of the CDR3 is TGTGCCTGGAGAAGCCGGGACAGGGTCTGGTCACCCCTCCACTTT.